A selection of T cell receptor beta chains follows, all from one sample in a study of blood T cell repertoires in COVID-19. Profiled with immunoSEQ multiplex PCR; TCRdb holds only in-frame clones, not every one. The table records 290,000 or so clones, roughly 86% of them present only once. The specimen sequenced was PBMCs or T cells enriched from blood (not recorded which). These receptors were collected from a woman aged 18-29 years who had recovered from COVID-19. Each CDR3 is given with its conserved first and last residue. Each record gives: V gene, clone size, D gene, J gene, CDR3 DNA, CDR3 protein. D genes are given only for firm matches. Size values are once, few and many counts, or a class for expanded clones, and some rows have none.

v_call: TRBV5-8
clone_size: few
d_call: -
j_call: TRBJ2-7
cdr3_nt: TGTGCCAGCAGCCCGCGGGGCTACGAGCAGTACTTC
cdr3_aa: CASSPRGYEQYF

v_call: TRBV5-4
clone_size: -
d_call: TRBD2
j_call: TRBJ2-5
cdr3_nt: TGTGCCAGCAGATCTTCCGGGAGGCAAGAGACCCAGTACTTC
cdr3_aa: CASRSSGRQETQYF

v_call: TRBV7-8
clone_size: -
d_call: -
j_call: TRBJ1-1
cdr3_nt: TGTGCCAGCAGCCCCCGGACAGTGAACACTGAAGCTTTCTTT
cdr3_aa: CASSPRTVNTEAFF

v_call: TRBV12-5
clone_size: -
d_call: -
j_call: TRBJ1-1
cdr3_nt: TGTGCTAGTGGTTTTAAAACCGACAGACTGAACACTGAAGCTTTCTTT
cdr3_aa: CASGFKTDRLNTEAFF

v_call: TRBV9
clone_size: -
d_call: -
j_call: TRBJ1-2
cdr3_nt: TGTGCCAGCAGCGTAGGTCCCCGAGGAAGGGAGTATCCGAGTGGCTACACCTTC
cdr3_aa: CASSVGPRGREYPSGYTF

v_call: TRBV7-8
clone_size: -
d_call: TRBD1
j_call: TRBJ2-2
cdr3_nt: TGTGCCAGCAGCTTAGAACCCGACAGGGTGACTACCGGGGAGCTGTTTTTT
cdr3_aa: CASSLEPDRVTTGELFF

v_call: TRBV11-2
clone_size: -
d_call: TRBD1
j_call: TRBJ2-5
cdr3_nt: TGTGCCAGCAGCCAACGGACAGGGGGCACAGAGACCCAGTACTTC
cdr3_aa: CASSQRTGGTETQYF

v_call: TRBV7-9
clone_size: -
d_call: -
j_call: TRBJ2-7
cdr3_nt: TGTGCCAGCAGCATACCGGGACAACCCTACGAGCAGTACTTC
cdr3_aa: CASSIPGQPYEQYF

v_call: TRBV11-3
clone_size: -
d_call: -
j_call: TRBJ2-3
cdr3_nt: TGTGCCAGCAGCTTAATCAGGGGAACCGCAGATACGCAGTATTTT
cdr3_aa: CASSLIRGTADTQYF

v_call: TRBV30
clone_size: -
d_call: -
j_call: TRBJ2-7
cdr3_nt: TGTGCCTGGAGTATTTTCCGCTACGAGCAGTACTTC
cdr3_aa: CAWSIFRYEQYF

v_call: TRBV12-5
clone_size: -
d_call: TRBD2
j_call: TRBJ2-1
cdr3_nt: TGTGCTAGTGGTTTTAGCGGGAGTAGGGCTCAAATTTGGAATGAGCAGTTCTTC
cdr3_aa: CASGFSGSRAQIWNEQFF

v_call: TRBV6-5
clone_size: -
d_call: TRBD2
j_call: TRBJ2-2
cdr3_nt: TGTGCCAGCAGTTACGGACTAGCGGGATCCGGGGAGCTGTTTTTT
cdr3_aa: CASSYGLAGSGELFF

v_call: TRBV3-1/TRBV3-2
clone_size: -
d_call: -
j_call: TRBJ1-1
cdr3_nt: TGTGCCAGCAGCCAAGAAGTACAGCTGAACACTGAAGCTTTCTTT
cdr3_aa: CASSQEVQLNTEAFF

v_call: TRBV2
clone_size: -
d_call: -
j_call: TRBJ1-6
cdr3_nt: TGTGCCAGCAGTGAAGGGGGGGGTTTGGATAATTCACCCCTCCACTTT
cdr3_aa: CASSEGGGLDNSPLHF

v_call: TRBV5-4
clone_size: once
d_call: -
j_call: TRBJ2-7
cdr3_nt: TGTGCCAGCAGCTTAAGAGGATACGAGCAGTACTTC
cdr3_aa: CASSLRGYEQYF

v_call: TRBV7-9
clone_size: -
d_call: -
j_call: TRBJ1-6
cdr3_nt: TGTGCCAGCAGCTTAGGAACAAATAATTCACCCCTCCACTTT
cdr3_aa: CASSLGTNNSPLHF

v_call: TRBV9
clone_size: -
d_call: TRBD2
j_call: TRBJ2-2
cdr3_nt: TGTGCCAGCAGCGGAGGACTAGCGGGAGACACCGGGGAGCTGTTTTTT
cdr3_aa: CASSGGLAGDTGELFF

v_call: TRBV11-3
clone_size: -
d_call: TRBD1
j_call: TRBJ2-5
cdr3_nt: TGTGCCAGCAGCTCCCGACAGGGGGCGAGCCAAGAGACCCAGTACTTC
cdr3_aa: CASSSRQGASQETQYF

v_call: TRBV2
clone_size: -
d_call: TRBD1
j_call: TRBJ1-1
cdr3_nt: TGTGCCAGCAGTCCCGACAGGGGGAGGAATGAAGCTTTCTTT
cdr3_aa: CASSPDRGRNEAFF

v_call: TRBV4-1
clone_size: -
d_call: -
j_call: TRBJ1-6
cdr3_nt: TGCGCCAGCAGCCAAGTAGCCGGTTATAATTCACCCCTCCACTTT
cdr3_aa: CASSQVAGYNSPLHF

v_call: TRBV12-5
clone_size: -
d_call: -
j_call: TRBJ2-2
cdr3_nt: TGTGCTAGTGGTAGCGGAGGGAACACCGGGGAGCTGTTTTTT
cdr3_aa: CASGSGGNTGELFF

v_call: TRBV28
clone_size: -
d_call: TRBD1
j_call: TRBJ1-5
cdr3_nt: TGTGCCAGCAGTTTACCCGGACAGGGCCATCAGCCCCAGCATTTT
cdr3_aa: CASSLPGQGHQPQHF

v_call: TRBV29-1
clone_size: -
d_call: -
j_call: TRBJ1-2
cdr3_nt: TGCAGCGTTGCAACCTTCCTTCCTTCTCATGGCTCCACCTTC
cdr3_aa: CSVATFLPSHGSTF

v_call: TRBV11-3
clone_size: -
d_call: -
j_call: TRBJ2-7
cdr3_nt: TGTGCCAGCAGCTTAACCGGGAAGAGCTACGAGCAGTACTTC
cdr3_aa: CASSLTGKSYEQYF

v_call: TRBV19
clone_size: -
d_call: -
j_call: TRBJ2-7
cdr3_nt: TGTGCCACTAAACAGGGTTCCTACGAGCAGTACTTC
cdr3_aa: CATKQGSYEQYF

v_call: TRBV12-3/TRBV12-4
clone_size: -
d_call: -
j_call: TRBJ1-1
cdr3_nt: TGTGCCAGCAGATCTAACACTGAAGCTTTCTTT
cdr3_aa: CASRSNTEAFF

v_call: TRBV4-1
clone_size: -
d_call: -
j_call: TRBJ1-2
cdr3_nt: TGCGCCAGCAGCCAAGAGAGAATCCAGGGTGCTACGTATGGCTACACCTTC
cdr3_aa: CASSQERIQGATYGYTF

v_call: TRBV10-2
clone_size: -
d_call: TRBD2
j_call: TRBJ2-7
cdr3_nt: TGCGCCGGGGGGGTAGCGGGAGGGCCCCACGAGCAGTACTTC
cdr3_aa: CAGGVAGGPHEQYF

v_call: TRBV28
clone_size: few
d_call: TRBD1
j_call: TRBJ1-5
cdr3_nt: TGTGCCAGCAGTATGGACAGGGAGAGTCAGCCCCAGCATTTT
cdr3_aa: CASSMDRESQPQHF

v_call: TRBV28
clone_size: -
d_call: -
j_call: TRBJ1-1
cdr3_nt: TGTGCCAGCAGTTTCCCGCGGGGGTCGGACACTGAAGCTTTCTTT
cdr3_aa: CASSFPRGSDTEAFF

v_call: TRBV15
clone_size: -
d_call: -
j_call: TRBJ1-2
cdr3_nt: TGTGCCACCAGCAGAGAGGGTTCCTTGGACGCCGGGAATGGCTACACCTTC
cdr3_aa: CATSREGSLDAGNGYTF

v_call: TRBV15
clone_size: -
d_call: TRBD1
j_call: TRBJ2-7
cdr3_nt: TGTGCCACCAGCAGGGGGGATAGACAGGGGTGGATCTACGAGCAGTACTTC
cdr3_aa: CATSRGDRQGWIYEQYF

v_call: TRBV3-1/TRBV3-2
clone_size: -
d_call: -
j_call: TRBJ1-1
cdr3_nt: TGTGCCAGCAGCCAAGGGGCCGCCGACGGAGCTTTCTTT
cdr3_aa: CASSQGAADGAFF

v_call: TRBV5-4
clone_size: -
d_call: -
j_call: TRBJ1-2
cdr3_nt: TGTGCCAGCAGCTTGGGTCCTGGGAGTTCCTGCACCTTC
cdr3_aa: CASSLGPGSSCTF

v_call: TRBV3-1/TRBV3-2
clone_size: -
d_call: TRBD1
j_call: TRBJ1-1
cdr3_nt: TGTGCCAGCAGTCCACGAAACTTTGGGGACAGAATTCATAATGAAGCTTTCTTT
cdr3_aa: CASSPRNFGDRIHNEAFF

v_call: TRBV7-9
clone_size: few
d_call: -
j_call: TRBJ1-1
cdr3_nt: TGTGCCAGCAGCCCACGACAGGTGAACACTGAAGCTTTCTTT
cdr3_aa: CASSPRQVNTEAFF

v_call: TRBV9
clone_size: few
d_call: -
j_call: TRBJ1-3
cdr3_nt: TGTGCCAGCAGCGTCAGGGCGAGTGGAAACACCATATATTTT
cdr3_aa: CASSVRASGNTIYF

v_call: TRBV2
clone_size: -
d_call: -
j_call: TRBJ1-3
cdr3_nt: TGTGCCAGCAGTGAAGCCTCCGTCGGAGTCTCTGGAAACACCATATATTTT
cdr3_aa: CASSEASVGVSGNTIYF

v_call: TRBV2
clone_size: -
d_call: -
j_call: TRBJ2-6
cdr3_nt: TGTGCCAGTCTAGAAATCCGGCGCTCTGGGGCCAACGTCCTGACTTTC
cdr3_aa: CASLEIRRSGANVLTF

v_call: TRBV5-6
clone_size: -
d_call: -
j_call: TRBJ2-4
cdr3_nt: TGTGCCAGCAGCTCGATTGCCTCGAGGAGTGGGGCCAAAAACATTCAGTACTTC
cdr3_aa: CASSSIASRSGAKNIQYF

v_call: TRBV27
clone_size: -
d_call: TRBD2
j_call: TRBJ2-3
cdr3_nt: TGTGCCAGCAGCCCGGGGAGGGGCACAGATACGCAGTATTTT
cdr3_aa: CASSPGRGTDTQYF

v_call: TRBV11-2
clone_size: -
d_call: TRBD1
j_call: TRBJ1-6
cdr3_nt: TGTGCCAGCAGCTTAGCCCCGCCGACAGGGGGTAATTCACCCCTCCACTTT
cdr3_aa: CASSLAPPTGGNSPLHF

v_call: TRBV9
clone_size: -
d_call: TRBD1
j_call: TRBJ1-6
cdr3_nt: TGTGCCAGCAGTGCGGGAACGGGGACAGGTTATAATTCACCCCTCCACTTT
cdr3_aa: CASSAGTGTGYNSPLHF

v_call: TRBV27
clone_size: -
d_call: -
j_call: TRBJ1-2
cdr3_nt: TGTGCCAGAGGCAGGGATCATGGCTACACCTTC
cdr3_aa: CARGRDHGYTF

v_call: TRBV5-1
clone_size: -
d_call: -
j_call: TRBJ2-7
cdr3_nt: TGCGCCAGCAGCTTGGACGTGGGCCCCTACGAGCAGTACTTC
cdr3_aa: CASSLDVGPYEQYF

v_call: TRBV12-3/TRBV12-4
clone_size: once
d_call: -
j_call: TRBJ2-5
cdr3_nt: TGTGCCAGCAGCCCTGGGCCCCGGGAGACCCAGTACTTC
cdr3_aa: CASSPGPRETQYF

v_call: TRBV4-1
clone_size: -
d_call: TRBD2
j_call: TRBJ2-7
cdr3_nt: TGCGCCAGCAGCCAAGACCCTAGCGGGGTCTACGAGCAGTACTTC
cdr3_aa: CASSQDPSGVYEQYF

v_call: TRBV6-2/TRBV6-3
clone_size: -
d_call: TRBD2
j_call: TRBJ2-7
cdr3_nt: TGTGCCAGCAGTCTAGCGGGGGCCTACGAGCAGTACTTC
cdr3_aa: CASSLAGAYEQYF

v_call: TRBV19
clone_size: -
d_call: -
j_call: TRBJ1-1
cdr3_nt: TGTGCCAGTAGTGCCCCGGGACAAGTGAACACTGAAGCTTTCTTT
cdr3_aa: CASSAPGQVNTEAFF

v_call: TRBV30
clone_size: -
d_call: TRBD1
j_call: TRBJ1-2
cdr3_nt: TGTGCCTGGAGCCCAGACAGGGGGTCCTATGGCTACACCTTC
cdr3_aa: CAWSPDRGSYGYTF

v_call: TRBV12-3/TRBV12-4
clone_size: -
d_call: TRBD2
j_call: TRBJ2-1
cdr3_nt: TGTGCCAGCAGTTTTGGGAGGGACAATGAGCAGTTCTTC
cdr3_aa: CASSFGRDNEQFF